This passage covers 6 T cell receptor beta chains from one sample sequenced in a study of stem cell transplantation in POMP-related autoinflammatory disease. Data came from immunoSEQ multiplex PCR; TCRdb stores just in-frame clones and leaves some out. The table records more than 8,500 clones, around 79% of them present only once. Sequenced here: CD4+ T cells from PBMCs, sampled after stem cell transplantation. Every receptor here comes from a human patient with POMP-related autoinflammation and immune dysregulation (PRAID). Some T cells may possibly be graft donor cells.

The rearrangement uses TRBV19 and TRBJ2-1, with TRBD2 matching 12 bases. In germline, CDR1 is LNHDA, CDR2 SQIVND (reference sequence). The CDR3 totals 14 residues. Losses at the gene ends were 5 bases for V and 10 bases for J; bases not matched to a gene: 6. The CDR3 region is CASSPGLAGGEQFF. CDR3 nucleotide sequence: TGTGCCAGTAGTCCGGGACTAGCGGGCGGCGAGCAGTTCTTC.

The V call is TRBV15, the J call TRBJ2-1; TRBD2 matches 7 bases. This CDR3 spans 16 amino acids. Germline CDR1 reads LNHNV; CDR2 reads YYDKDF (reference sequence). V shed 1 base, J shed 3 bases, and the junction held 6 bases outside the gene matches. In DNA, the CDR3 is TGTGCCACCAGCAGAGGGTCCTCGGGGGGCTACAATGAGCAGTTCTTC. Translation gives CATSRGSSGGYNEQFF.

The rearrangement uses TRBV29-1 and TRBJ2-4, with 7 bases identical to TRBD2. This CDR3 is 16 amino acids long. V shed 1 base, J shed 6 bases, and the junction held 12 bases outside the gene matches. The germline gives CDR1 SQVTM, CDR2 ANQGSEA. The CDR3 loop is CSVEGSSGGDRNIQYF. Here the CDR3 DNA reads TGCAGCGTTGAAGGTTCTAGCGGAGGGGATAGAAACATTCAGTACTTC. Full variable domain (remainder filled in from reference TRBV29-1 and TRBJ2-4): SAVISQKPSRDICQRGTSLTIQCQVDSQVTMMFWYRQQPGQSLTLIATANQGSEATYESGFVIDKFPISRPNLTFSTLTVSNMSPEDSSIYLCSVEGSSGGDRNIQYFGAGTRLSVL.

The chain recombines TRBV5-1 with TRBJ2-3; D call uncertain. The V end lost 4 bases, the J end lost 2 bases, and 5 bases lay between the germline ends. The germline V gene has CDR1 SGHRS and CDR2 YFSETQ. This CDR3 has 12 residues. DNA for the CDR3: TGCGCCAGCAGCCCAGACACAGATACGCAGTATTTT. Translation gives CASSPDTDTQYF.

The rearrangement joins TRBV10-3 to TRBJ2-7; 7 bases match TRBD1. Germline V CDR1 and CDR2: ENHRY, SYGVKD. V shed 6 bases and J 1 base; nucleotides not matched to a gene: 3. The CDR3 has 13 residues. CDR3 in amino acids: CAIRSGQSYEQYF. CDR3 in DNA: TGTGCCATCAGATCGGGACAGTCCTACGAGCAGTACTTC.

The chain combines TRBV5-6 with TRBJ2-3; D possibly corresponds to TRBD1 (6 bases). The CDR3 loop spans 18 amino acids. Trimming removed 4 bases at V and 3 bases at J, with 24 bases between. Per the germline V gene, CDR1 is SGHDT and CDR2 is YYEEEE. The CDR3 coding sequence is TGTGCCAGCAGCCCTGGGGGTTTTGGGACATTGATAACAGATACGCAGTATTTT. Encoded protein: CASSPGGFGTLITDTQYF.